This T cell receptor beta chain was sequenced for a study of blood T cell repertoires in COVID-19. CDR1 is SGHNT and CDR2 is YYREEE in the germline V gene (reference sequence). Germline trimming cut 6 bases from V and 3 bases from J; bases unmatched to any gene: 8. This CDR3 contains 15 residues. In the original processing: Scientists estimated how many nucleated cells there were by amplifying reference gene primers. Clones were sequenced by immunoSEQ multiplex PCR, and TCRdb holds only the in-frame ones, with some missing. That table furnishes V, J and clone size, whereas the DNA furnished D and trimming. The sample carries around 250,000 clones, 80% to 90% recorded once.

This TCR derives from a man in his fifties or sixties with acute or convalescent COVID-19. The V and J genes are TRBV5-4 and TRBJ2-2; 7 nucleotides line up with TRBD2. What was sequenced was peripheral blood. CDR3 in DNA: TGTGCCAGCACCCGCGGGAGTATCGACACCGGGGAGCTGTTTTTT. Protein sequence: CASTRGSIDTGELFF.